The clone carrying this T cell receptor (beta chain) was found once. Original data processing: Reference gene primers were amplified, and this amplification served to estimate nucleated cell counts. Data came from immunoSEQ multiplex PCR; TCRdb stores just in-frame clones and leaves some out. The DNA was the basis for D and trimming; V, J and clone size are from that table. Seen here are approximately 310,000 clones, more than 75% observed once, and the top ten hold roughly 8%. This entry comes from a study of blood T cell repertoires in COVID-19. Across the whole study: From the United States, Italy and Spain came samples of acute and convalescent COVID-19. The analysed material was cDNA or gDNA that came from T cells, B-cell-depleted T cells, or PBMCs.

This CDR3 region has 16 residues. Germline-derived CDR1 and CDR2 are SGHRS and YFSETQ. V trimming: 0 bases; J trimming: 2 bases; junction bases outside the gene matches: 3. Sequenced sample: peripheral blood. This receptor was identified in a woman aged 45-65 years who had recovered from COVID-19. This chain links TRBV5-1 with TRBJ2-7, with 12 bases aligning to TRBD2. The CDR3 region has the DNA TGCGCCAGCAGCTTGGAGCGACTAGCGGGAGCCTACGAGCAGTACTTC. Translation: CASSLERLAGAYEQYF.